This T cell receptor (beta chain) was obtained from a study of OX40 agonist ivuxolimab in advanced cancers. Findings and caveats of the study: Both blood CD4+ and CD8+ T cells showed clonal growth by week 6 at 0.1 to 3.0 mg/kg. Part of the nonresponder group also had normalized T-cell clonal expansion that was low.

Germline V lookup: CDR1 ENHRY, CDR2 SYGVKD. Germline trimming cut 8 bases from V and 7 bases from J; bases unmatched to any gene: 10. The CDR3 length is 14 residues. Blood sampling took place at baseline, cycle 4 day 1, and cycle 7 day 1. With regard to this clone: Its antigen is undetermined.

TCRdb's copy holds only in-frame clones and misses some; the assay was immunoSEQ multiplex PCR. Among tens of thousands of clones, roughly 80% were seen once, and the ten largest hold more than 1.5%. This TCR derives from an adult with an advanced solid tumor such as melanoma, head and neck, liver or kidney cancer. This specimen was CD4+ or CD8+ T cells sorted from blood, taken in a trial of the OX40 agonist ivuxolimab. The rearrangement joins TRBV10-3 to TRBJ2-2; 7 bases agree with TRBD1. The CDR3 coding sequence is TGTGCCATCGGCCGAGGACAGGCCGTCGGGGAGCTGTTTTTT. Amino acids: CAIGRGQAVGELFF.